This TCR beta chain is drawn from a study of early T cells in non-severe SARS-CoV-2 infection. Germline V gene data show CDR1 as MNHEY and CDR2 as SVGEGT. Trimming removed 5 bases at V and 16 bases at J, with 9 bases between. The CDR3 contains 9 residues. The protocol attached unique molecular identifiers to individual cDNA molecules. TCRdb processed the 5' RACE reads anew with MiXCR; each CDR3 protein has one entry. This table has some 71,000 distinct CDR3 sequences, about 10% appearing once. This clonotype was counted only a few times. The sequence derives from an adult who was a healthcare worker with PCR-confirmed SARS-CoV-2 infection or an uninfected control (not recorded which). The sequencing used whole blood, collected at baseline. The V call is TRBV6-2 or TRBV6-3, the J call TRBJ2-4; TRBD2 is a possible D gene (6 bases). For the CDR3, the DNA is TGTGCCAGCAGTCCGGACTATTACTTC. This translates into CASSPDYYF.